What follows are 11 T cell receptor beta chains derived from one specimen sequenced in a study of T cells after yellow fever vaccination. TCRdb itself ran the 5' RACE reads through MiXCR, one entry per CDR3 protein. The sample lists roughly 500,000 distinct CDR3 sequences; around 21% were seen once. The sample in question was PBMCs, obtained 15 days after the yellow fever booster vaccination. These receptors all stem from a man aged 30 to 39 who received the YFV17D yellow fever vaccine.

In this sample, this clonotype turned up a few times. The chain uses TRBV24-1 and TRBJ2-1; 7 bases are shared with TRBD2. The CDR3 totals 16 residues. V dropped 4 bases and J dropped 4; count of bases not matched to a gene: 9. The germline V gene has CDR1 KGHDR and CDR2 SFDVKD. The CDR3 coding sequence is TGTGCCACCAGTGACCCCGGGGCTAGCGGTTACAATGAGCAGTTCTTC. Amino acids: CATSDPGASGYNEQFF.

This clonotype has only a few counts. V gene TRBV11-1 combines with J gene TRBJ1-5, with 8 nucleotides matching TRBD1. The CDR3 totals 18 residues. In germline, CDR1 is SGHAT, CDR2 FQDESV (reference sequence). J lost 0 bases, V lost 4 bases, and 11 bases had no gene match. CDR3 loop: CASSSGQGPHYSNQPQHF. CDR3 DNA sequence: TGTGCCAGCAGCTCAGGACAGGGACCACACTATAGCAATCAGCCCCAGCATTTT.

The chain is built from TRBV20-1 and TRBJ2-7; 7 positions agree with TRBD1. V trimming: 2 bases; J trimming: 5 bases; junction bases outside the gene matches: 9. The V gene's germline CDR1 is DFQATT and CDR2 SNEGSKA (reference sequence). The CDR3 contains 14 residues. CDR3 DNA: TGCAGTGCTAGATTTCCGGTCACAGGGGACGAGCAGTACTTC. This translates into CSARFPVTGDEQYF.

The gene calls are TRBV29-1 and TRBJ2-1; TRBD1 is a possible D gene (5 bases). There are 9 residues in the CDR3. Looked up from germline, CDR1 is SQVTM and CDR2 is ANQGSEA. V was pared by 7 bases and J by 15 bases, with 13 bases between. The CDR3 here is CSAGAEAFF. The CDR3 region has the DNA TGCAGCGCTGGGGCAGAGGCGTTCTTC.

The chain links TRBV20-1 to TRBJ2-1; D may be TRBD1 (6 bases). Trimming left V 4 bases short and J 8 bases short, with 15 bases between. Per the germline V gene, CDR1 is DFQATT and CDR2 is SNEGSKA (reference sequence). The CDR3 loop spans 13 amino acids. This CDR3 reads CSATQGAGDEQFF. DNA of the CDR3: TGCAGTGCTACACAGGGCGCTGGTGATGAGCAGTTCTTC.

This clonotype was found a few times. The rearrangement links TRBV7-6 to TRBJ2-7, with TRBD1 identical over 8 bases. CDR1 is SGHVS, CDR2 FNYEAQ, per germline. V shed 4 bases, J shed 3 bases, and the junction held 5 bases outside the gene matches. This CDR3 is built from 14 residues. The CDR3 region has the DNA TGTGCCAGCAGCTCTGACGACAGGGGCTACGAGCAGTACTTC. Translating gives CASSSDDRGYEQYF.

The chain is built from TRBV6-2 or TRBV6-3 and TRBJ1-3; 7 bases line up with TRBD1. This CDR3 comprises 13 residues. Germline V lookup: CDR1 MNHEY, CDR2 SVGEGT. Unmatched junction bases numbered 0, after V lost 0 bases and J lost 7 bases. This chain's CDR3 is CASSYSGQNTIYF. The CDR3 region has the DNA TGTGCCAGCAGTTACTCGGGACAGAACACCATATATTTT.

This clonotype was counted at least ten times. The chain links TRBV7-2 to TRBJ2-1, with D perhaps TRBD2 (5 bases). Trimming left V 3 bases short and J 8 bases short, with 8 bases between. CDR1 is SGHTA and CDR2 is FQGNSA in the germline V gene. This CDR3 has 12 amino acids. The CDR3, as DNA: TGTGCCAGCAGCTTTTCGCGGGATGAGCAGTTCTTC. It translates to CASSFSRDEQFF.

This clonotype was recorded once. The chain has TRBV3-1 and TRBJ1-6; possible D gene TRBD1, 5 bases. CDR1 is LGHDT, CDR2 YNNKEL, per germline (reference sequence). Trimming took off 0 bases at V and 0 bases at J, with 15 bases between the two ends. The CDR3 length is 19 residues. This CDR3 reads CASSQEPLGPSSYNSPLHF. Here the CDR3 DNA reads TGTGCCAGCAGCCAAGAACCTCTGGGGCCCAGCTCCTATAATTCACCCCTCCACTTT.

This clonotype has a handful of counts. The V and J genes are TRBV27 and TRBJ2-1; 7 bases are shared with TRBD2. The CDR3 runs to 16 residues. In germline, CDR1 is MNHEY, CDR2 SMNVEV (reference sequence). V dropped 6 bases and J dropped 1; count of bases not matched to a gene: 9. This CDR3 reads CASSPNPAGSYNEQFF. In nucleotides, the CDR3 is TGTGCCAGCAGCCCTAACCCAGCGGGATCCTACAATGAGCAGTTCTTC.

The chain joins TRBV27 to TRBJ2-7, with a tentative D call TRBD1 (6 bases). The ends were cut back, 4 bases at V and 2 bases at J, with 21 bases in the middle. In germline, CDR1 is MNHEY, CDR2 SMNVEV (reference sequence). This CDR3 region has 17 residues. The CDR3 nucleotides are TGTGCCAGCAGTTACCGGGACATTCAAGGGTCCCCCTACGAGCAGTACTTC. Its protein product is CASSYRDIQGSPYEQYF.